These 16 T cell receptor beta chains were sequenced from one sample in a study of control samples from healthy donors and cancer patients. TCRdb's table, derived via immunoSEQ multiplex PCR, lists solely in-frame clones and lacks some. The table has 120,000 to 150,000 clones, around 92% seen once; the top ten hold more than 3%. Material for sequencing was blood. All receptors derive from a man aged 25 to 40 in good health.

This sequence joins TRBV12-3 or TRBV12-4 and TRBJ1-2; D not resolved. Between the trimmed V and J ends, which lost 5 bases and 4 bases, there was a span of 8 bases. The CDR3 length is 12 residues. CDR3 sequence reads: CASSQTGYGYTF. Written as DNA, the CDR3 is TGTGCCAGCAGTCAGACTGGCTATGGCTACACCTTC.

The V and J genes are TRBV5-8 and TRBJ1-3; unclear D gene. Trimming pared 0 bases from V and 4 bases from J, leaving 17 bases between. Germline CDR1 SGHTS, CDR2 YDEGEE. The CDR3 has 17 residues. CDR3 residues: CASSLEQPWALGNTIYF. The CDR3 region has the DNA TGTGCCAGCAGCTTGGAGCAACCTTGGGCGTTAGGAAACACCATATATTTT.

The V and J genes are TRBV12-3 or TRBV12-4 and TRBJ2-7; 7 bases fit TRBD2. The V gene end was trimmed by 7 bases and the J gene end by 2 bases; junction bases not matched to a gene: 5. The CDR3 covers 13 residues. The CDR3 DNA reads as TGTGCCAGCACCCGGGGGGTGACCTACGAGCAGTACTTC. It yields the protein CASTRGVTYEQYF.

The chain is built from TRBV28 and TRBJ2-5; 10 bases match TRBD2. This CDR3 region has 15 residues. The germline V gene encodes CDR1 MDHEN and CDR2 SYDVKM. V gave up 8 bases and J gave up 4 bases; unmatched junction bases: 10. The CDR3 loop is CASASSERGGETQYF. The CDR3 DNA is TGTGCCAGCGCCTCATCAGAGCGGGGGGGAGAGACCCAGTACTTC.

In regard to this clone: At one of its ends the junction is not consistent with the germline gene, which may arise from a read error. This chain links TRBV6-1 with TRBJ2-7; 12 bases agree with TRBD2. The CDR3 is 19 residues long. Germline CDR1 reads MNHNS; CDR2 reads SASEGT. The CDR3 DNA is TGTGCCAGCAGCGAAGGACGGACACTTACTAGCGGGGGGCCGCCCGAGCAGTACTTC. Protein sequence: CASSEGRTLTSGGPPEQYF.

This chain links TRBV2 with TRBJ2-3; possible D gene TRBD1, 5 bases. Per germline, CDR1 SNHLY and CDR2 FYNNEI. The CDR3 is made up of 14 amino acids. The ends were cut back, 8 bases at V and 2 bases at J, with 14 bases in the middle. This CDR3 reads CASETGANTDTQYF. In nucleotides, the CDR3 is TGTGCCAGCGAAACAGGCGCCAACACAGATACGCAGTATTTT. The variable domain in full, completed from reference TRBV2 and TRBJ2-3, reads EPEVTQTPSHQVTQMGQEVILRCVPISNHLYFYWYRQILGQKVEFLVSFYNNEISEKSEIFDDQFSVERPDGSNFTLKIRSTKLEDSAMYFCASETGANTDTQYFGPGTRLTVL.

The chain couples TRBV9 to TRBJ1-1; possibly TRBD1 for D (6 bases). The CDR3 consists of 16 residues. V was shortened by 4 bases and J by 1 base, with 17 bases between the two germline ends. The germline V gene has CDR1 SGDLS and CDR2 YYNGEE. The CDR3 coding sequence is TGTGCCAGCAGCTCTCCGGGAGGGGGGCCGAACACTGAAGCTTTCTTT. It translates to CASSSPGGGPNTEAFF.

In its sample, this clone was seen a few times. The chain combines TRBV19 with TRBJ1-1; TRBD1 agrees at 8 bases. Germline CDR1 LNHDA, CDR2 SQIVND (reference sequence). Trimming took 4 bases from V and 0 from J; bases not matched to a gene: 7. This CDR3 has 16 residues. This CDR3 is CASSTPTGAMNTEAFF. Written as DNA, the CDR3 is TGTGCCAGTAGTACCCCGACAGGGGCCATGAACACTGAAGCTTTCTTT.

The chain is built from TRBV10-3 and TRBJ1-6, with no clear D. V gave up 10 bases and J gave up 0 bases, with 7 bases separating them. The CDR3 spans 13 residues. The germline V gene has CDR1 ENHRY and CDR2 SYGVKD. CDR3 sequence (DNA): TGTGCCAACGGGGTCTCCTATAATTCACCCCTCCACTTT. This encodes CANGVSYNSPLHF.

There are a few counts of this clone. The sample has other DNA sequences that encode this CDR3 too. The V and J genes are TRBV12-5 and TRBJ1-1; TRBD1 might be the D (6 bases). This CDR3 is 14 amino acids long. Trimming stripped 6 bases from V and 4 bases from J, with 15 bases between. Per the germline V gene, CDR1 is LGHNT and CDR2 is FRNRAP. The CDR3 region is CASGGPLGGTEAFF. CDR3 DNA: TGTGCTAGTGGCGGCCCCTTAGGGGGCACTGAAGCTTTCTTT.

The chain recombines TRBV14 with TRBJ2-7, with a possible D match to TRBD2 (6 bases). This CDR3 is 16 amino acids long. Germline CDR1 reads SGHDN; CDR2 reads FVKESK. Between the trimmed V and J ends, which lost 0 bases and 4 bases, there was a span of 16 bases. As DNA, the CDR3 is TGTGCCAGCAGCCAAGATGAAGGGAGGAGGCTTTACGAGCAGTACTTC. This codes for CASSQDEGRRLYEQYF. The variable domain in full, with the rest retrieved from reference TRBV14 and TRBJ2-7, is EAGVTQFPSHSVIEKGQTVTLRCDPISGHDNLYWYRRVMGKEIKFLLHFVKESKQDESGMPNNRFLAERTGGTYSTLKVQPAELEDSGVYFCASSQDEGRRLYEQYFGPGTRLTVT.

Concerning this clone itself: This sample includes further DNA sequences coding for the same CDR3. The chain links TRBV19 to TRBJ2-1; 10 nucleotides align to TRBD2. V was clipped by 1 base and J by 4 bases; unmatched bases: 1. Germline CDR1 reads LNHDA; CDR2 reads SQIVND (reference sequence). The length of the CDR3 is 15 residues. DNA for the CDR3: TGTGCCAGTAGTATAGCTAGCGGGGGATACAATGAGCAGTTCTTC. Its protein is CASSIASGGYNEQFF.

This sequence joins TRBV11-1 and TRBJ1-2; TRBD1 matches at 7 bases. The CDR3 has 13 amino acids. Germline-derived CDR1 and CDR2 are SGHAT and FQDESV (reference sequence). The ends lost 6 bases at V and 7 bases at J; junction bases unmatched: 8. CDR3 bases: TGTGCCAGCAGTTACGACAGGGACCGTGGCTACACCTTC. It specifies CASSYDRDRGYTF.

The chain joins TRBV6-5 to TRBJ1-1; no reliable D call. Germline-derived CDR1 and CDR2 are MNHEY and SVGAGI. CDR3 length equals 14 residues. Deletions cut 7 bases from V and 10 bases from J, with 22 bases between. CDR3 DNA sequence: TGTGCCAGCACCAAAACGGGGAGCCGGGCTCGAGCTTTCTTT. Its protein is CASTKTGSRARAFF.

The rearrangement uses TRBV9 and TRBJ2-7; 9 bases line up with TRBD2. Trimming at V came to 0 bases and at J to 2 bases, leaving 3 bases not matched to a gene. The CDR3 has 15 amino acids. Germline V lookup: CDR1 SGDLS, CDR2 YYNGEE. The CDR3 loop reads CASSVVAGGPYEQYF. CDR3 bases: TGTGCCAGCAGCGTAGTGGCGGGGGGGCCCTACGAGCAGTACTTC.

The CDR3 DNA reads TGTGCCACCAGCAGAGTTGGAAAAGAGACCCAGTACTTC. It encodes CATSRVGKETQYF. This chain joins TRBV15 and TRBJ2-5; the D is unclear. The CDR3 is made up of 13 amino acids. Trimming removed 1 base from V and 3 bases from J, with 6 bases in between. Germline CDR1 LNHNV, CDR2 YYDKDF (reference sequence). Together with reference TRBV15 and TRBJ2-5, the CDR3 gives the full variable domain: DAMVIQNPRYQVTQFGKPVTLSCSQTLNHNVMYWYQQKSSQAPKLLFHYYDKDFNNEADTPDNFQSRRPNTSFCFLDIRSPGLGDTAMYLCATSRVGKETQYFGPGTRLLVL.